Reported below is one TCR beta chain. At one boundary the junction diverges from the germline segment, which might be a read error. These data belong to a study of shared clonotypes between healthy human individuals. The protocol was immunoSEQ multiplex PCR, while the TCRdb copy is restricted to in-frame clones and leaves out a portion. Seen here are over 2 million clones, roughly 94% observed once, and the top ten hold 0.1% to 0.15%. Germline assignment: CDR1 SSHAT and CDR2 FNYEAQ (reference sequence). The CDR3 covers 15 residues. This clonotype was obtained from a man between 18 and 29 years old in good health. The source material was naive CD4+ T cells sorted from blood. As for subset: CD45RA+ positively selected. The chain joins TRBV7-7 to TRBJ2-1; D possibly corresponds to TRBD2 (6 bases). The CDR3 spells CASSLGSQGGNEQFF. CDR3 nucleotides: TGTGCTAGCAGCTTAGGGTCTCAGGGAGGCAATGAGCAGTTCTTC.